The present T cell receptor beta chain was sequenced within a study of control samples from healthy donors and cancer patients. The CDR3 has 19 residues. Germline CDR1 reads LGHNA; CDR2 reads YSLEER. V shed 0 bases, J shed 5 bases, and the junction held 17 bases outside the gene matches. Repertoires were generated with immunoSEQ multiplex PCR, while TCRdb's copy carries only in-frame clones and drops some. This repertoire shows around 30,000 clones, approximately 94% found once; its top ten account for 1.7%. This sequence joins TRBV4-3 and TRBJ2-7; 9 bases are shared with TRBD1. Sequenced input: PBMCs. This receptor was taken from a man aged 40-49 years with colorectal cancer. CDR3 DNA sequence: TGCGCCAGCAGCCAAGATCCCGGTAAATACGGGACAGGGTTACACGAGCAGTACTTC. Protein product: CASSQDPGKYGTGLHEQYF.